The 26 T cell receptor beta chains given below trace back to one sample, sequenced in a study of shared clonotypes between healthy human individuals. TCRdb's table, derived via immunoSEQ multiplex PCR, lists solely in-frame clones and lacks some. The sample lists millions of clones; 95% were seen once. Sequences were obtained from naive CD4+ T cells sorted from blood. Subset denoted: CD45RA+ positively selected. These receptors came from a man younger than 30 in good health.

The rearrangement joins TRBV19 to TRBJ2-1; 11 bases align to TRBD2. The ends lost 10 bases at V and 11 bases at J; junction bases unmatched: 4. This CDR3 spans 11 amino acids. Per germline, CDR1 LNHDA and CDR2 SQIVND (reference sequence). The CDR3 region has the DNA TGTGCCACGACTAGCGGGGATAAGCAGTTCTTC. Amino acids: CATTSGDKQFF.

In this sample, this clone turned up once. The chain links TRBV28 to TRBJ1-6, with 8 bases that match TRBD1. The germline V gene encodes CDR1 MDHEN and CDR2 SYDVKM. Germline trimming cut 6 bases from V and 4 bases from J; bases unmatched to any gene: 2. CDR3 size: 14 residues. CDR3 sequence: CASRRTGYNSPLHF. In DNA form, the CDR3 reads TGTGCCAGCAGAAGGACAGGGTATAATTCACCCCTCCACTTT.

This clone was recorded only once. The gene calls are TRBV4-1 and TRBJ2-7; 7 bases match TRBD2. Germline assignment: CDR1 MGHRA and CDR2 YSYEKL. The CDR3 is made up of 13 amino acids. The J segment lost 3 bases and the V segment lost 4 bases, leaving 3 bases of the junction unmatched. In nucleotides, the CDR3 is TGCGCCAGCAGCCGACTAGCCGGCTACGAGCAGTACTTC. Amino acid sequence: CASSRLAGYEQYF.

The V gene is TRBV7-8, the J gene TRBJ2-7; 7 positions match TRBD1. Germline CDR1 reads SGHVS; CDR2 reads FQNEAQ. V lost 3 bases, J lost 3 bases, and 5 bases stayed unmatched. This CDR3 region has 14 residues. The CDR3: CASSFLGQIYEQYF. The CDR3 DNA is TGTGCCAGCAGCTTCCTGGGACAGATCTACGAGCAGTACTTC.

The chain is built from TRBV28 and TRBJ2-7, with a tentative D call TRBD2 (6 bases). This CDR3 region has 13 residues. CDR1 and CDR2 from the germline V gene are MDHEN and SYDVKM. Between the trimmed V and J ends, which lost 5 bases and 6 bases, there was a span of 14 bases. The CDR3 DNA is TGTGCCAGCAGTACGGTCCCCGGGGGCGAGCAGTACTTC. Amino acid sequence: CASSTVPGGEQYF.

The gene calls are TRBV5-4 and TRBJ2-3; 7 positions agree with TRBD1. Germline V gives CDR1 SGHNT, CDR2 YYREEE (reference sequence). The CDR3 loop spans 17 amino acids. Trimming at V came to 4 bases and at J to 0 bases, leaving 11 bases not matched to a gene. As DNA, the CDR3 is TGTGCCAGCAGCAATACAGGGGCCGCCTCTAGCACAGATACGCAGTATTTT. It translates to CASSNTGAASSTDTQYF.

This chain connects TRBV9 to TRBJ2-6, with D unclear. Germline CDR1 and CDR2: SGDLS and YYNGEE. The germline V and J ends were trimmed by 0 bases and 0 bases, with 13 bases remaining between them. This CDR3 is built from 18 residues. DNA for the CDR3: TGTGCCAGCAGCGTAGACGTCCCGGATTACTCTGGGGCCAACGTCCTGACTTTC. Protein sequence: CASSVDVPDYSGANVLTF. Complete variable domain (other parts from reference TRBV9 and TRBJ2-6): DSGVTQTPKHLITATGQRVTLRCSPRSGDLSVYWYQQSLDQGLQFLIQYYNGEERAKGNILERFSAQQFPDLHSELNLSSLELGDSALYFCASSVDVPDYSGANVLTFGAGSRLTVL.

The rearrangement joins TRBV5-4 to TRBJ2-7, with 7 bases aligning to TRBD1. V dropped 1 base and J dropped 0; count of bases not matched to a gene: 7. CDR1 is SGHNT and CDR2 is YYREEE in the germline V gene (reference sequence). CDR3 size: 16 residues. CDR3 sequence (DNA): TGTGCCAGCAGCTTGTCACCCGGGACAGACTCCTACGAGCAGTACTTC. Its translation is CASSLSPGTDSYEQYF.

The chain's CDR3 is CASSGQGTNGYGYTF. CDR3 bases: TGTGCCAGCAGTGGACAGGGGACCAACGGCTATGGCTACACCTTC. The V call is TRBV2, the J call TRBJ1-2; 8 bases are a match to TRBD1. Trimming cost V 4 bases and J 4 bases; bases outside gene matches: 8. Germline CDR1 is SNHLY and CDR2 is FYNNEI. CDR3 length equals 15 residues.

The CDR3 is CASSSGQGKADTQYF. CDR3 DNA: TGTGCCAGCAGCTCTGGACAGGGGAAGGCAGATACGCAGTATTTT. J is TRBJ2-3 and V is TRBV11-2, with 9 bases matching TRBD1. The trim removed 4 bases at V and 4 bases at J, leaving 6 bases unmatched. There are 15 residues in the CDR3. Per the germline V gene, CDR1 is SGHAT and CDR2 is FQNNGV.

This chain uses TRBV5-4 with TRBJ2-3; 10 nucleotides align to TRBD1. Germline CDR1 reads SGHNT; CDR2 reads YYREEE (reference sequence). CDR3 length equals 15 residues. The V and J ends lost 0 bases and 4 bases, in that order; junction bases with no gene match: 2. This CDR3 is CASSLVGQGADTQYF. CDR3 DNA sequence: TGTGCCAGCAGCTTGGTTGGACAGGGGGCAGATACGCAGTATTTT. The full variable domain, completed using reference TRBV5-4 and TRBJ2-3, is ETGVTQSPTHLIKTRGQQVTLRCSSQSGHNTVSWYQQALGQGPQFIFQYYREEENGRGNFPPRFSGLQFPNYSSELNVNALELDDSALYLCASSLVGQGADTQYFGPGTRLTVL.

This chain uses TRBV6-1 with TRBJ2-5; 7 bases align to TRBD1. CDR1 and CDR2 (germline): MNHNS, SASEGT. With 1 base clipped from V and 4 bases from J, the junction kept 6 bases outside the gene matches. The CDR3 spans 15 residues. CDR3 sequence reads: CASSEGQGFGETQYF. The CDR3 bases are TGTGCCAGCAGTGAAGGACAGGGATTCGGAGAGACCCAGTACTTC.

CDR3 in amino acids: CASRKDRYTDTQYF. CDR3 DNA sequence: TGTGCCAGCAGGAAGGACAGGTACACAGATACGCAGTATTTT. The chain links TRBV2 to TRBJ2-3; 7 nucleotides align to TRBD1. The CDR3 length is 14 residues. The germline V gene has CDR1 SNHLY and CDR2 FYNNEI. V lost 6 bases to trimming and J lost 2 bases; unmatched junction nucleotides: 5.

This clone was detected a few times. The chain combines TRBV4-1 with TRBJ1-4; no reliable D call. The CDR3 totals 11 residues. Germline CDR1 reads MGHRA; CDR2 reads YSYEKL. V lost 5 bases and J 7 bases, leaving 5 bases between the germline ends. CDR3 nucleotide sequence: TGCGCCAGCAGCGAAGGTGAAAAACTGTTTTTT. This gives the protein CASSEGEKLFF.

The chain is built from TRBV10-3 and TRBJ2-3; D is unclear. The CDR3 has 13 residues. Between the trimmed V and J ends, which lost 8 bases and 0 bases, there was a span of 9 bases. Germline CDR1 is ENHRY and CDR2 is SYGVKD. The DNA for the CDR3 is TGTGCCATCGGCGACCAGAGCACAGATACGCAGTATTTT. This codes for CAIGDQSTDTQYF.

The V call is TRBV5-8, the J call TRBJ1-5; TRBD1 matches at 7 bases. This CDR3 has 15 residues. The V segment lost 1 base and the J segment 3 bases; nucleotides outside the gene matches: 4. CDR1 and CDR2 from the germline V gene are SGHTS and YDEGEE. CDR3 region: CASSLSQGNNQPQHF. The CDR3 DNA sequence: TGTGCCAGCAGCTTGTCACAGGGGAACAATCAGCCCCAGCATTTT.

For this clone: A read error may explain this, as a much larger clone is one base away. The chain employs TRBV18 and TRBJ2-2, with 9 bases matching TRBD2. The CDR3 is 16 amino acids. CDR1 and CDR2 (germline): KGHSH, LQKENI. In nucleotides, the CDR3 is TGTGCCAGCTCACCCTTTAGCGGGAGAAATACCGGGAAGCTGTTTTTT. Protein: CASSPFSGRNTGKLFF.

V is TRBV30 and J is TRBJ1-3; 9 bases map to TRBD1. Germline V lookup: CDR1 GTSNPN, CDR2 SVGIG (reference sequence). The ends lost 8 bases at V and 4 bases at J; junction bases unmatched: 6. The CDR3 has 13 residues. CDR3 DNA sequence: TGTGCCCGACAGGGGGAGGCAGGAAACACCATATATTTT. Translated: CARQGEAGNTIYF.

The rearrangement uses TRBV30 and TRBJ2-7; perhaps TRBD2 as D (6 bases). Germline V gene lookup returns CDR1 GTSNPN and CDR2 SVGIG (reference sequence). V lost 3 bases and J lost 7, with 16 bases in between. The CDR3 contains 13 residues. CDR3 residues: CAWRRLDLGEQYF. CDR3 nucleotides: TGTGCCTGGAGACGACTAGACTTGGGAGAGCAGTACTTC.

The chain joins TRBV5-8 to TRBJ2-1, with D possibly TRBD2 on 6 matching bases. CDR1 is SGHTS, CDR2 YDEGEE, per germline. Deletions cut 2 bases from V and 9 bases from J, with 21 bases between. The CDR3 has 16 amino acids. The DNA for the CDR3 is TGTGCCAGCAGCTTCCCGTTGAACGGGGGTGCTGGTGAGCAGTTCTTC. Translated, it gives CASSFPLNGGAGEQFF.

The genes are TRBV6-1 and TRBJ2-7; 7 nucleotides agree with TRBD1. The CDR3 totals 16 residues. Germline V gene sequence: CDR1 MNHNS, CDR2 SASEGT. The V segment lost 1 base and the J segment 3 bases; nucleotides outside the gene matches: 9. The CDR3 reads CASSEDNGQGVYEQYF. In DNA form, the CDR3 reads TGTGCCAGCAGTGAAGATAATGGGCAGGGGGTCTACGAGCAGTACTTC.

The genes are TRBV6-6 and TRBJ1-1, with no clear D. Trimming shortened V by 0 bases and J by 1 base, and 6 bases separated the two germline ends. CDR1 is MNHNY, CDR2 SVGAGI, per germline (reference sequence). There are 14 residues in the CDR3. In nucleotides, the CDR3 is TGTGCCAGCAGTTACTCTCTGCGGAACACTGAAGCTTTCTTT. Protein sequence: CASSYSLRNTEAFF.

The genes are TRBV5-1 and TRBJ2-3; D is unclear. This CDR3 has 15 residues. The V end was cut by 1 base, the J end by 0 bases, with 9 bases between. Germline values: CDR1 SGHRS, CDR2 YFSETQ. The CDR3 nucleotides read TGCGCCAGCAGCTTGCAGTCGGGTAGCACAGATACGCAGTATTTT. Amino acid sequence: CASSLQSGSTDTQYF.

Of note for this clone: In the same sample, other DNA sequences code for this CDR3. This rearrangement joins TRBV7-9 to TRBJ2-3; TRBD1 agrees at 7 bases. CDR1 and CDR2 from the germline V gene are SEHNR and FQNEAQ (reference sequence). The CDR3 covers 14 residues. J lost 0 bases, V lost 3 bases, and 0 bases had no gene match. This chain's CDR3 is CASSLGQSTDTQYF. DNA of the CDR3: TGTGCCAGCAGCTTGGGACAGAGCACAGATACGCAGTATTTT.

This chain uses TRBV6-4 with TRBJ2-1; D is unresolved. Germline values: CDR1 MRHNA, CDR2 SNTAGT. The CDR3 spans 13 residues. V lost 6 bases to trimming and J lost 3 bases, with 9 bases between them. CDR3 nucleotide sequence: TGTGCCAGCAGCCACGAGGTCTACAATGAGCAGTTCTTC. It translates to CASSHEVYNEQFF.

This chain joins TRBV7-2 and TRBJ1-1, with no clear D. Per germline, CDR1 SGHTA and CDR2 FQGNSA. This CDR3 contains 13 residues. V dropped 4 bases and J dropped 2 bases, with 8 bases sitting between them. The CDR3, as DNA: TGTGCCAGCAGCTCCGACACAAACACTGAAGCTTTCTTT. It encodes CASSSDTNTEAFF.